This T cell receptor (beta chain) is drawn from a study of T cell repertoires in cytomegalovirus infection. In the study overall: CMV infection and matching HLA type were both indicated by public TCR beta signatures.

In TCRdb, the reads were re-called with MiXCR into one record per CDR3 protein. The sample has about 500,000 distinct CDR3 sequences, 30% to 35% seen once. On this clonotype itself: Its antigen is still unknown.

Trimming left V 0 bases short and J 1 base short, with 6 bases between. CDR3 length: 14 residues. The V gene's germline CDR1 is MNHEY and CDR2 SVGAGI. The sequencing used cultured PBMCs, collected from culture after CMV antigen stimulation. The receptor's source is a human donor in good health (CMV status not recorded). Some clones in this sample may be carry-over from other donors' samples. This chain links TRBV6-5 with TRBJ1-1; D ambiguous. CDR3 region: CASSYSTWNTEAFF. DNA for the CDR3: TGTGCCAGCAGTTACTCGACGTGGAACACTGAAGCTTTCTTT.